This T cell receptor beta chain appears in the sequencing data of a study of blood T cells in healthy people across ages. The authors ran a second PCR of roughly 6 to 12 cycles using a sample-barcoded 5' primer and a J-beta primer mix. Every sample gave at least 2.5 million paired-end reads containing CDR3. MiXCR, applied by TCRdb to the 5' RACE reads, yields one record per CDR3 protein. The data show 450,000 to 650,000 distinct CDR3 sequences, around 24% seen once. The germline V gene encodes CDR1 SGDLS and CDR2 YYNGEE. Trimming took 3 bases from V and 0 from J, leaving 9 bases between them. This CDR3 is built from 14 residues. This same sample was also taken into another study, of T cells of mothers and their children. From that paper: Persistent microchimeric T cell clones were not found at ~100 per million sensitivity.

Sequenced material: blood. This receptor was obtained from a boy younger than 18 in good health. This chain uses TRBV9 with TRBJ2-5; D is undetermined. In nucleotides, the CDR3 is TGTGCCAGCAGCGAATCGGTTTACCAAGAGACCCAGTACTTC. Residues: CASSESVYQETQYF. Full variable domain (missing parts from reference TRBV9 and TRBJ2-5): DSGVTQTPKHLITATGQRVTLRCSPRSGDLSVYWYQQSLDQGLQFLIQYYNGEERAKGNILERFSAQQFPDLHSELNLSSLELGDSALYFCASSESVYQETQYFGPGTRLLVL.